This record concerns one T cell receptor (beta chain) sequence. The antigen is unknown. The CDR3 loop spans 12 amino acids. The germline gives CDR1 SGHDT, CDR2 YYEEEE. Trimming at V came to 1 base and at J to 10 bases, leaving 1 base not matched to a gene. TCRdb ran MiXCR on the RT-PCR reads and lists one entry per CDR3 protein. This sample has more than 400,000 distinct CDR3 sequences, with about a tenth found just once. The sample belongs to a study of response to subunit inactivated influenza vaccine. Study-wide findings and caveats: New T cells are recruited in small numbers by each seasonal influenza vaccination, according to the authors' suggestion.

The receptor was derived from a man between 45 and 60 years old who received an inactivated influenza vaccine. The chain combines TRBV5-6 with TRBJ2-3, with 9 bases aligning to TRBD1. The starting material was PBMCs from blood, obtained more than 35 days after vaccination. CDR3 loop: CASSLTGGAQYF. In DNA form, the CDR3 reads TGTGCCAGCAGCTTGACAGGGGGCGCGCAGTATTTT.